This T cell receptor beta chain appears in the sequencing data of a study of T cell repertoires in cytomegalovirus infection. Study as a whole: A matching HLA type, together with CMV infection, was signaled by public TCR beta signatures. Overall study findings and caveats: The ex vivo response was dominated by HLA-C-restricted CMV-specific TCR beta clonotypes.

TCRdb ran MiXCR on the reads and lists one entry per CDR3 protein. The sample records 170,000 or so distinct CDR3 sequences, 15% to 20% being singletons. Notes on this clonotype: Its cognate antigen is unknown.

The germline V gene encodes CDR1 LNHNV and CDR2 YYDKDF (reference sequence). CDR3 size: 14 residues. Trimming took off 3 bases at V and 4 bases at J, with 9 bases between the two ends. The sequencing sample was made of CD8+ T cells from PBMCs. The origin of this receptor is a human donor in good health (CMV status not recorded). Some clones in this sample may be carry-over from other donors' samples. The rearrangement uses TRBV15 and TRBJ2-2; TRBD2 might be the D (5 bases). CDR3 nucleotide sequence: TGTGCCACCAGCAGGGACTCGGGCACCGGGGAGCTGTTTTTT. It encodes CATSRDSGTGELFF. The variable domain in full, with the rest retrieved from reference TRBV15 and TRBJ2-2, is DAMVIQNPRYQVTQFGKPVTLSCSQTLNHNVMYWYQQKSSQAPKLLFHYYDKDFNNEADTPDNFQSRRPNTSFCFLDIRSPGLGDTAMYLCATSRDSGTGELFFGEGSRLTVL.